This T cell receptor (beta chain) was identified in a study of blood T cell repertoires in COVID-19. Whole-study context: Donors in the United States, Italy and Spain gave samples during acute or convalescent COVID-19.

Per the germline V gene, CDR1 is KGHSH and CDR2 is LQKENI. The V segment lost 4 bases and the J segment 8 bases; nucleotides outside the gene matches: 6. CDR3 size: 13 residues. The assay was immunoSEQ multiplex PCR, and TCRdb's table has in-frame clones only and misses some. The table includes a few hundred thousand clones, 75% to 90% detected once. Recruits, aged roughly 18 to 89 years, lived in around 24 US areas. Cohort allocation depended upon clinical history that participants reported. Recovered Cohort 3 donors showed two negative PCRs, clearance, or symptom resolution. The TCR was taken from a man between 18 and 29 years old who had recovered from COVID-19. J is TRBJ1-2 and V is TRBV18; 8 positions agree with TRBD1. The sample taken for sequencing was PBMCs or T cells enriched from blood (not recorded which). CDR3 in amino acids: CASSQGQGGGYTF. The DNA of the CDR3 is TGTGCCAGCTCACAAGGACAGGGCGGGGGCTACACCTTC. Full variable domain (rest looked up from reference TRBV18 and TRBJ1-2): NAGVMQNPRHLVRRRGQEARLRCSPMKGHSHVYWYRQLPEEGLKFMVYLQKENIIDESGMPKERFSAEFPKEGPSILRIQQVVRGDSAAYFCASSQGQGGGYTFGSGTRLTVV.